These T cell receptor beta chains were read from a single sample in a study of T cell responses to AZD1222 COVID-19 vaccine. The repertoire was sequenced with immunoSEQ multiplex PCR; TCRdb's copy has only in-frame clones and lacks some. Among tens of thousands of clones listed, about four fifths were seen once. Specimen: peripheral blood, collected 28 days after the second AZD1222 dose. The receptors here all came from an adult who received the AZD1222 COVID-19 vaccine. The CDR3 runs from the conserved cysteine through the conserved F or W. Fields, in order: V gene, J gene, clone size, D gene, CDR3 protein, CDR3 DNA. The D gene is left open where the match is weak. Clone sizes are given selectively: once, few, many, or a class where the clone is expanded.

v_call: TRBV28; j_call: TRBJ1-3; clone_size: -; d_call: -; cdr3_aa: CASSLYRFRVPQGAIYF; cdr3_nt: TGTGCCAGCAGTTTATACCGCTTCAGGGTTCCTCAAGGGGCCATATATTTT
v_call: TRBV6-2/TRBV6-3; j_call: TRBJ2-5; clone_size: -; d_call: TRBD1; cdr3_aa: CASSYGDRGLETQYF; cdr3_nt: TGTGCCAGCAGTTACGGGGACAGGGGTTTAGAGACCCAGTACTTC
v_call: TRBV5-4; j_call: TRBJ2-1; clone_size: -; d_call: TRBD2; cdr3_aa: CASSLFLAGGPDEQFF; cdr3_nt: TGTGCCAGCAGCTTGTTCTTAGCGGGAGGGCCCGATGAGCAGTTCTTC
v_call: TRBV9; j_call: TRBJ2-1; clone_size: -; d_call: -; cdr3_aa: CASSVGHQGLQFF; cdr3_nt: TGTGCCAGCAGCGTAGGGCACCAGGGCTTGCAGTTCTTC
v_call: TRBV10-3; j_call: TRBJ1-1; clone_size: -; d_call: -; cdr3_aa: CAISTPPGGGSLNTEAFF; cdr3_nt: TGTGCCATCAGTACCCCCCCGGGTGGTGGCAGTTTGAACACTGAAGCTTTCTTT
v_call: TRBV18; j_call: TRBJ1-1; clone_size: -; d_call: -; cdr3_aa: CASSPQLQGTEAFF; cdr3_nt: TGTGCCAGCTCACCTCAATTACAGGGAACTGAAGCTTTCTTT
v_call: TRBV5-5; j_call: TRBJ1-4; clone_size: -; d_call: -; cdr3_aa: CASSGDGPQINEKLFF; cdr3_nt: TGTGCCAGCAGCGGCGACGGGCCCCAGATTAATGAAAAACTGTTTTTT
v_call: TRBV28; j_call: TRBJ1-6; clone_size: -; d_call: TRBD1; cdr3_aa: CASSAPDRADNSPLHF; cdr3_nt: TGTGCCAGCAGTGCACCGGACAGGGCCGATAATTCACCCCTCCACTTT
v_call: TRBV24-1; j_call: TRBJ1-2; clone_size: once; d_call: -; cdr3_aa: CATSDLGRGGYTF; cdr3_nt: TGTGCCACCAGTGATTTGGGCAGGGGTGGCTACACCTTC
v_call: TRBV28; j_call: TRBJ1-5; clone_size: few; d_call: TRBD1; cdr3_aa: CASSQRTGNSNQPQHF; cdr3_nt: TGTGCCAGCAGCCAAAGGACAGGGAATAGCAATCAGCCCCAGCATTTT
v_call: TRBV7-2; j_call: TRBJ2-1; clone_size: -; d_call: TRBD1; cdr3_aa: CASSLGGTGGRGEQFF; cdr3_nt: TGTGCCAGCAGCTTAGGGGGGACAGGGGGTCGCGGCGAGCAGTTCTTC
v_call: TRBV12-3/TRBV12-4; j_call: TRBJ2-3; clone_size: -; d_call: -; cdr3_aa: CAQGPSTDTQYF; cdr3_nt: TGTGCCCAGGGCCCTAGCACAGATACGCAGTATTTT
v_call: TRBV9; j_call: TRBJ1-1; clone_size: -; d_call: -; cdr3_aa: CASSVDGAREAFF; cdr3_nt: TGTGCCAGCAGCGTAGACGGGGCCCGAGAAGCTTTCTTT
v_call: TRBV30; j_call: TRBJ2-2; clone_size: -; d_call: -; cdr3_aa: CAWSVGREFNTGELFF; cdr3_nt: TGTGCCTGGAGTGTAGGCCGGGAGTTTAACACCGGGGAGCTGTTTTTT
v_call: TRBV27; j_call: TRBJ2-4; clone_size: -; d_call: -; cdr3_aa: CASSLGYGAKNIQYF; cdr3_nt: TGTGCCAGCAGTTTGGGGTACGGGGCCAAAAACATTCAGTACTTC
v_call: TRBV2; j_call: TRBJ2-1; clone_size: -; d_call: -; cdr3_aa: CASSEPTVEQFF; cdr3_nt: TGTGCCAGCAGTGAGCCGACTGTTGAGCAGTTCTTC
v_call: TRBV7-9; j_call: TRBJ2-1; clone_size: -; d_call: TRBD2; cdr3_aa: CASSYPGAGGYDEQFF; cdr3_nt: TGTGCCAGCAGCTACCCAGGGGCGGGAGGGTACGATGAGCAGTTCTTC
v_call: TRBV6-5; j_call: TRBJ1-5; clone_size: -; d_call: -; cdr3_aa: CASYRAASNQPQHF; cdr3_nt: TGTGCCAGCTACAGGGCGGCGAGCAATCAGCCCCAGCATTTT
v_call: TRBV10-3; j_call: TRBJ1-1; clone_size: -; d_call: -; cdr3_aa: CAISDLGWTEAFF; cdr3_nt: TGTGCCATCAGTGACCTCGGGTGGACTGAAGCTTTCTTT
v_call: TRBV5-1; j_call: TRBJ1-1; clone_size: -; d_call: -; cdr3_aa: CASSFEGPQNTEAFF; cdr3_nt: TGCGCCAGCAGCTTCGAGGGGCCCCAGAACACTGAAGCTTTCTTT
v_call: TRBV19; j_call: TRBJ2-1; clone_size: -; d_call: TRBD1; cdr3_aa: CATKGGTGAYNEQFF; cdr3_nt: TGTGCCACCAAGGGAGGGACAGGGGCCTACAATGAGCAGTTCTTC
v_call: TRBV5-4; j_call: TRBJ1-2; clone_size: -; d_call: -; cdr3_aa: CASSAMMDSNYGYTF; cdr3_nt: TGTGCCAGCAGCGCAATGATGGACTCTAACTATGGCTACACCTTC
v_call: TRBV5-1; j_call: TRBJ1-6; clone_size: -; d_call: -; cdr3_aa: CASSPGSTYNSPLHF; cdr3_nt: TGCGCCAGCAGCCCGGGTAGTACCTATAATTCACCCCTCCACTTT
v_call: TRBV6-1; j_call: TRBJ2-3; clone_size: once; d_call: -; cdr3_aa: CASSEGPPVTQYF; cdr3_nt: TGTGCCAGCAGTGAAGGGCCCCCGGTTACGCAGTATTTT
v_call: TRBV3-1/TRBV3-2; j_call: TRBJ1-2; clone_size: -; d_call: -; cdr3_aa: CASRGGFDYGYTF; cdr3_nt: TGTGCCAGCAGGGGGGGGTTTGACTATGGCTACACCTTC
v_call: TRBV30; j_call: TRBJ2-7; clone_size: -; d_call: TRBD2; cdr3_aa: CAWSPLNPGLAAYEQYF; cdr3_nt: TGTGCCTGGAGTCCCCTCAATCCGGGACTAGCGGCCTACGAGCAGTACTTC
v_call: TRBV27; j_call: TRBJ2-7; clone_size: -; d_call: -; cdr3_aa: CASRSAYEQYF; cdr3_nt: TGTGCCAGCAGAAGTGCATACGAGCAGTACTTC
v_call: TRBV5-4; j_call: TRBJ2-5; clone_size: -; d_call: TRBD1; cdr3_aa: CASSWGTGVRETQYF; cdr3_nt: TGTGCCAGCAGCTGGGGGACAGGGGTCAGGGAGACCCAGTACTTC
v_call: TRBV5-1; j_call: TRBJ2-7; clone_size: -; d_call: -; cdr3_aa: CASSLAGVSNEQYF; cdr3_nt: TGCGCCAGCAGCTTGGCCGGGGTGTCCAACGAGCAGTACTTC
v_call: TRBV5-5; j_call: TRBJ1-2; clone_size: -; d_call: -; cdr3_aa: CASSFETPSYGYTF; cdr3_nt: TGTGCCAGCAGCTTCGAGACCCCTAGCTATGGCTACACCTTC
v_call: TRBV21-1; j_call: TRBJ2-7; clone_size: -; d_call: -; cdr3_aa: CASSKGAFERVITYEQYF; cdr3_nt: TGTGCCAGCAGCAAAGGGGCATTCGAGCGGGTGATTACCTACGAGCAGTACTTC
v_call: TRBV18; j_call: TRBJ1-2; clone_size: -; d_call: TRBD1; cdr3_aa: CASSPQPDRGLSYTF; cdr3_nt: TGTGCCAGCTCACCACAACCGGACAGGGGTTTGAGCTACACCTTC
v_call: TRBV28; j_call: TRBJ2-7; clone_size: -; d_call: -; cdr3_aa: CASRRTLNEQYF; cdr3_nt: TGTGCCAGCAGACGGACACTTAACGAGCAGTACTTC
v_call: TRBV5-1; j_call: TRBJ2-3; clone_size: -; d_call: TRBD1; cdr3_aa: CASSLNVIQGARDTQYF; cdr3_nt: TGCGCCAGCAGCTTGAACGTCATCCAGGGGGCGCGGGATACGCAGTATTTT
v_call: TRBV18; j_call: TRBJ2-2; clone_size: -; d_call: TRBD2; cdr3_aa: CASSTSGTGELFF; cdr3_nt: TGTGCCAGCTCAACTAGCGGCACCGGGGAGCTGTTTTTT
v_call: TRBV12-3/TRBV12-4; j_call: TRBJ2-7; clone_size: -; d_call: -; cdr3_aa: CASSGSYEQYF; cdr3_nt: TGTGCCAGCAGCGGAAGCTACGAGCAGTACTTC
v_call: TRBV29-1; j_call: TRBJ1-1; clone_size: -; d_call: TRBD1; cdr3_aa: CSATLGTGGTEAFF; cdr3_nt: TGCAGCGCGACCCTCGGGACAGGGGGGACTGAAGCTTTCTTT
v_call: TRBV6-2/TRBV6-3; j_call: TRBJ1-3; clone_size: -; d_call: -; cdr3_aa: CASSYYRPQADTIYF; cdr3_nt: TGTGCCAGCAGTTACTACCGGCCTCAGGCGGACACCATATATTTT
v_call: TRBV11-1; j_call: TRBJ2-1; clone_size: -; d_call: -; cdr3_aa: CASSSAPGDNEQFF; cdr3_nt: TGTGCCAGCAGCTCCGCACCCGGGGACAATGAGCAGTTCTTC
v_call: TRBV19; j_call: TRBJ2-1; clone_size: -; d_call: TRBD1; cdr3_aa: CASSTSQGGFYNEQFF; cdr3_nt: TGTGCCAGTAGTACCTCACAGGGGGGCTTCTACAATGAGCAGTTCTTC
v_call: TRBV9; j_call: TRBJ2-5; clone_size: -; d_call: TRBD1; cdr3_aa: CASSPGGQGALETQYF; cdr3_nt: TGTGCCAGCAGCCCGGGCGGACAGGGGGCTCTGGAGACCCAGTACTTC
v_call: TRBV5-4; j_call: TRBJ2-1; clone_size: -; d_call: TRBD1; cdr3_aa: CASSFDRGGYNEQFF; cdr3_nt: TGTGCCAGCAGCTTTGACAGGGGCGGCTACAATGAGCAGTTCTTC
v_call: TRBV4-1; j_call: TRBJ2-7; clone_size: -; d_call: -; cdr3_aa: CASSQTGQFAYEQYF; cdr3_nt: TGCGCCAGCAGCCAAACGGGGCAGTTCGCCTACGAGCAGTACTTC
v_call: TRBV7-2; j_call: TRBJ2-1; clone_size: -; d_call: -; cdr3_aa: CASSSTGFSYNEQFF; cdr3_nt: TGTGCCAGCAGCTCCACTGGTTTCTCCTACAATGAGCAGTTCTTC
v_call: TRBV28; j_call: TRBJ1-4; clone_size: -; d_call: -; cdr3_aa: CASSFQPRTATNEKLFF; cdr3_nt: TGTGCCAGCAGTTTCCAACCCCGGACAGCAACTAATGAAAAACTGTTTTTT
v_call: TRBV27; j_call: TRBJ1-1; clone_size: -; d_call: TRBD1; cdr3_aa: CASSFGTGIMAFF; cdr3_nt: TGTGCCAGCAGTTTTGGGACAGGGATTATGGCTTTCTTT